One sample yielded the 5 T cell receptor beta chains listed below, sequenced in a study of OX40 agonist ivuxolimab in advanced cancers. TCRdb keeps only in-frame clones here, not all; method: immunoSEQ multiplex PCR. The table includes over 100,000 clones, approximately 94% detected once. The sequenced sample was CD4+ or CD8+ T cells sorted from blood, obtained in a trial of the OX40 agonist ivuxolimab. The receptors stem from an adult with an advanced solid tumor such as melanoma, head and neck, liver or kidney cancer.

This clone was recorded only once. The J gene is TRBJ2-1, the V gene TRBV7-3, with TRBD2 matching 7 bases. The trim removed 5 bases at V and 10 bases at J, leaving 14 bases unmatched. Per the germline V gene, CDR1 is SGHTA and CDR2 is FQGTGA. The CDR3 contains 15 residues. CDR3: CASSPKRDPWGEQFF. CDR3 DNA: TGTGCCAGCAGCCCAAAGCGGGACCCTTGGGGGGAGCAGTTCTTC.

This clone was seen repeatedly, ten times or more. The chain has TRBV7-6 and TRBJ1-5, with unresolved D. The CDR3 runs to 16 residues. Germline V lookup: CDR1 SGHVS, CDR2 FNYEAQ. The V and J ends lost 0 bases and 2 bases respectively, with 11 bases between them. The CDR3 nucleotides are TGTGCCAGCAGCTTAGCCTCTGACACAGGCAATCAGCCCCAGCATTTT. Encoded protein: CASSLASDTGNQPQHF.

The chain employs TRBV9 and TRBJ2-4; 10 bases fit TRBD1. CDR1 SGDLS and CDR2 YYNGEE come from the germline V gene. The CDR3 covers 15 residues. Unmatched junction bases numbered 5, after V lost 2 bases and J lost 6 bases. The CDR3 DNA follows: TGTGCCAGCAGCGTTTCGACAGGGGGCGCAAACATTCAGTACTTC. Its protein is CASSVSTGGANIQYF.

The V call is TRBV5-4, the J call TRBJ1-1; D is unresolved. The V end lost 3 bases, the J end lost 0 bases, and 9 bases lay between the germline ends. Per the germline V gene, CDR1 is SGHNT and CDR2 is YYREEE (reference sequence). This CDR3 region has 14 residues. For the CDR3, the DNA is TGTGCCAGCAGCTCGCAGGTTATGAACACTGAAGCTTTCTTT. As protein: CASSSQVMNTEAFF.

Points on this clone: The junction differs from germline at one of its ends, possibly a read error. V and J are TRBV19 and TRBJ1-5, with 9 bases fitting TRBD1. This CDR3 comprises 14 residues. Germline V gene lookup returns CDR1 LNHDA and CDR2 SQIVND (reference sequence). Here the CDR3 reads CTSSRRQGDQPQHF. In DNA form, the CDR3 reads TGTACCAGTAGTAGGAGACAGGGGGATCAGCCCCAGCATTTT.